A single sample is the source of the 24 T cell receptor beta chains below, sequenced in a study of T-cell reconstitution after alpha-beta-depleted transplantation in children. For TCRbeta, the library was prepared with unique molecular identifiers. TCRdb re-analysed the PCR reads in MiXCR, keeping a single row per CDR3 protein. Found here are 70,000 or so distinct CDR3 sequences, approximately 11% of them singletons; the top ten hold roughly 13%. Sequenced material: PBMCs, taken before TCRalphabeta/CD19-depleted stem cell transplant. These receptors were taken from a boy younger than 18 with acute myeloid leukemia, due to receive a stem cell transplant.

The J gene is TRBJ2-3, the V gene TRBV7-6, with D hard to call. Trimming left V 1 base short and J 2 bases short, with 10 bases between. CDR1 and CDR2 from the germline V gene are SGHVS and FNYEAQ. The CDR3 contains 15 residues. The CDR3 nucleotides read TGTGCCAGCAGCTTAGTGACGATACTCACAGATACGCAGTATTTT. The encoded protein is CASSLVTILTDTQYF.

Only a few counts were recorded for this clonotype. The chain links TRBV28 to TRBJ2-5, with unresolved D. This CDR3 region has 16 residues. Trimming left V 4 bases short and J 5 bases short, with 20 bases between. Germline V CDR1 and CDR2: MDHEN, SYDVKM. CDR3: CASSSPSDGLGETQYF. The CDR3 nucleotides read TGTGCCAGCAGTTCCCCCTCGGACGGTCTCGGGGAGACCCAGTACTTC. The full variable domain, rest sourced from reference TRBV28 and TRBJ2-5, is DVKVTQSSRYLVKRTGEKVFLECVQDMDHENMFWYRQDPGLGLRLIYFSYDVKMKEKGDIPEGYSVSREKKERFSLILESASTNQTSMYLCASSSPSDGLGETQYFGPGTRLLVL.

V gene TRBV29-1 combines with J gene TRBJ1-1; D ambiguous. The germline gives CDR1 SQVTM, CDR2 ANQGSEA. V was shortened by 1 base and J by 7 bases, with 4 bases between the two germline ends. CDR3 size: 10 residues. The chain's CDR3 is CSVEVVEAFF. The CDR3 coding sequence is TGCAGCGTTGAAGTAGTTGAAGCTTTCTTT.

This clonotype was observed at least ten times. The V and J genes are TRBV6-6 and TRBJ1-5; D not resolved. The germline gives CDR1 MNHNY, CDR2 SVGAGI (reference sequence). Deletions cut 2 bases from V and 3 bases from J, with 17 bases between. The CDR3 totals 17 residues. The CDR3, as DNA: TGTGCCAGCAGTTACGGGTTAGGGAACAATAACAATCAGCCCCAGCATTTT. Translating it yields CASSYGLGNNNNQPQHF.

Ten or more counts support this clonotype. The rearrangement uses TRBV12-3 or TRBV12-4 and TRBJ1-1, with D uncertain. V dropped 6 bases and J dropped 0 bases, with 17 bases sitting between them. CDR3 length: 16 amino acids. The CDR3 nucleotides are TGTGCCAGCAGCCCCACCGGGCGTAGAATGAACACTGAAGCTTTCTTT. It encodes CASSPTGRRMNTEAFF.

In this sample, this clonotype turned up many times. The rearrangement links TRBV7-8 to TRBJ2-5; 12 bases are shared with TRBD2. Losses at the gene ends were 5 bases for V and 5 bases for J; bases not matched to a gene: 3. This CDR3 is built from 14 residues. The V gene's germline CDR1 is SGHVS and CDR2 FQNEAQ. The CDR3 reads CASSLTSGRETQYF. The CDR3 DNA reads as TGTGCCAGCAGCCTCACTAGCGGGAGGGAGACCCAGTACTTC. The full variable domain, in which reference TRBV7-8 and TRBJ2-5 provide the parts outside the CDR3, is GAGVSQSPRYKVAKRGQDVALRCDPISGHVSLFWYQQALGQGPEFLTYFQNEAQLDKSGLPSDRFFAERPEGSVSTLKIQRTQQEDSAVYLCASSLTSGRETQYFGPGTRLLVL.

This clonotype was counted ten times or more. The V gene is TRBV3-1, the J gene TRBJ1-1; tentative D call: TRBD1 (6 bases). The V gene lost 4 bases and the J gene lost 4 bases, with 10 bases spanning the gap. Germline lookup yields CDR1 LGHDT and CDR2 YNNKEL (reference sequence). This CDR3 region has 13 residues. The CDR3: CASSLLGGTEAFF. CDR3 in DNA: TGTGCCAGCAGCCTTCTAGGGGGCACTGAAGCTTTCTTT.

There are many counts of this clonotype. The chain links TRBV12-3 or TRBV12-4 to TRBJ2-2; D ambiguous. V was cut by 0 bases and J by 4 bases, with 6 bases left in between. The CDR3 has 14 amino acids. DNA of the CDR3: TGTGCCAGCAGTTTAGCCTCGCTCACCGGGGAGCTGTTTTTT. Protein product: CASSLASLTGELFF.

Of note for this clonotype: A read error may be the cause here, since a much bigger clone is one base away. CDR3 residues: CASSHLQDNEQFF. The CDR3 DNA is TGTGCCAGCAGCCATCTACAGGACAATGAGCAGTTCTTC. The V call is TRBV9, the J call TRBJ2-1, with a tentative D call TRBD1 (5 bases). The CDR3 spans 13 residues. CDR1 SGDLS and CDR2 YYNGEE come from the germline V gene. The V and J ends lost 4 bases and 5 bases respectively, with 10 bases between them. Variable domain in full (rest from reference TRBV9 and TRBJ2-1): DSGVTQTPKHLITATGQRVTLRCSPRSGDLSVYWYQQSLDQGLQFLIQYYNGEERAKGNILERFSAQQFPDLHSELNLSSLELGDSALYFCASSHLQDNEQFFGPGTRLTVL.

This chain joins TRBV19 and TRBJ1-1; TRBD1 aligns across 11 bases. Germline CDR1 reads LNHDA; CDR2 reads SQIVND (reference sequence). After removal of 6 bases from V and 6 bases from J, the junction contained 6 bases not matched to a gene. The CDR3 contains 14 residues. CDR3 amino acids: CASRLWTGGPEAFF. The CDR3 nucleotides are TGTGCCAGTAGACTATGGACAGGGGGCCCTGAAGCTTTCTTT.

This chain links TRBV4-2 with TRBJ1-1; weak D call: TRBD1 (5 bases). The germline V gene has CDR1 LGHNA and CDR2 YNFKEQ. The CDR3 contains 12 residues. V shed 9 bases and J shed 11 bases, with 19 bases lying between them. In DNA, the CDR3 is TGTGCCAGGGGCCCAGGGCAGGGCGGGGCTTTCTTT. This gives the protein CARGPGQGGAFF.

Ten or more counts support this clonotype. V usage is TRBV12-3 or TRBV12-4 and J usage is TRBJ2-6; D perhaps matches TRBD1 (6 bases). This CDR3 has 15 residues. Trimming removed 6 bases at V and 2 bases at J, with 11 bases between. The DNA for the CDR3 is TGTGCCAGCAGCACGACAGGCACTGGGGCCAACGTCCTGACTTTC. It encodes CASSTTGTGANVLTF.

This clonotype was observed many times. This chain joins TRBV7-2 and TRBJ2-7; D uncertain. The CDR3 has 13 residues. Germline V lookup: CDR1 SGHTA, CDR2 FQGNSA. Trimming shortened V by 2 bases and J by 3 bases, and 8 bases separated the two germline ends. In nucleotides, the CDR3 is TGTGCCAGCAGCTTATATCTATTCTACGAGCAGTACTTC. This codes for CASSLYLFYEQYF.

This clonotype has ten or more counts. This sequence joins TRBV5-1 and TRBJ1-6; D is perhaps TRBD1 (6 bases). V dropped 7 bases and J dropped 8 bases, with 13 bases sitting between them. CDR3 length: 13 amino acids. The germline V gene encodes CDR1 SGHRS and CDR2 YFSETQ. CDR3 residues: CASSTDRDSPLHF. CDR3 bases: TGCGCCAGCTCCACGGACAGAGATTCACCCCTCCACTTT.

About this clonotype: This could be a read error, since a much larger clone is one nucleotide away. The chain is built from TRBV12-3 or TRBV12-4 and TRBJ2-7; a possible D gene is TRBD1 (6 bases). The CDR3 length is 15 residues. The germline V and J ends were trimmed by 7 bases and 0 bases, with 16 bases remaining between them. The CDR3 sequence is CASTMIGQSSYEQYF. CDR3 coding DNA: TGTGCCAGCACCATGATCGGACAGAGCTCCTACGAGCAGTACTTC.

This clonotype was seen repeatedly, ten times or more. V gene TRBV12-3 or TRBV12-4 combines with J gene TRBJ2-1; no clear D. The CDR3 contains 12 residues. Trimming stripped 0 bases from V and 9 bases from J, with 6 bases between. The CDR3 is CASSLAQVEQFF. DNA of the CDR3: TGTGCCAGCAGTTTAGCGCAGGTTGAGCAGTTCTTC.

This clonotype was seen ten or more times. As DNA, the CDR3 is TGTGCCAGCAGCCAAGGAGACGGGGGGGAGACCCAGTACTTC. Translated, it gives CASSQGDGGETQYF. V usage is TRBV4-2 and J usage is TRBJ2-5, with TRBD2 identical over 7 bases. V lost 1 base, J lost 5 bases, and 4 bases stayed unmatched. In germline, CDR1 is LGHNA, CDR2 YNFKEQ. CDR3 size: 14 residues.

Ten or more counts support this clonotype. The CDR3 is CASSYSRGPTDTQYF. Written as DNA, the CDR3 is TGTGCCAGCAGTTACTCGAGGGGGCCCACAGATACGCAGTATTTT. This chain connects TRBV6-5 to TRBJ2-3; 7 nucleotides match TRBD1. CDR1 is MNHEY and CDR2 is SVGAGI in the germline V gene. The CDR3 contains 15 residues. Trimming at V came to 0 bases and at J to 2 bases, leaving 2 bases not matched to a gene.

This clonotype was seen ten or more times. This chain uses TRBV9 with TRBJ2-3; D gene uncertain. The length of the CDR3 is 14 residues. The V and J ends lost 0 bases and 1 base respectively, with 6 bases between them. CDR1 and CDR2 from the germline V gene are SGDLS and YYNGEE. CDR3 protein: CASSVVTGTDTQYF. In DNA form, the CDR3 reads TGTGCCAGCAGCGTAGTTACCGGCACAGATACGCAGTATTTT.

Many counts were recorded for this clonotype. The chain couples TRBV12-3 or TRBV12-4 to TRBJ2-1; 7 bases line up with TRBD2. This CDR3 is built from 13 residues. V trimming: 3 bases; J trimming: 10 bases; junction bases outside the gene matches: 6. The DNA of the CDR3 is TGTGCCAGCAGTTTGTTCGAAGCGGGAGAGCAGTTCTTC. This gives the protein CASSLFEAGEQFF.

This clonotype has a count of ten or more. This chain uses TRBV27 with TRBJ2-7; D is ambiguous. V was pared by 4 bases and J by 6 bases, with 7 bases between. CDR1 and CDR2 (germline): MNHEY, SMNVEV (reference sequence). The CDR3 has 11 amino acids. The CDR3 bases are TGTGCCAGCAGTTACGCAGGCGAGCAGTACTTC. Protein sequence: CASSYAGEQYF.

This clonotype was seen at least ten times. The J gene is TRBJ1-1, the V gene TRBV5-1; D perhaps matches TRBD1 (6 bases). This CDR3 region has 14 residues. Germline CDR1 and CDR2: SGHRS and YFSETQ. Trimming removed 2 bases from V and 1 base from J, with 9 bases in between. DNA of the CDR3: TGCGCCAGCAGCTTAATGGACAGGAACACTGAAGCTTTCTTT. Translating gives CASSLMDRNTEAFF.

This clonotype has at least ten counts. The rearrangement uses TRBV11-2 and TRBJ2-2; D might be TRBD1 or TRBD2, each matching 6 bases. Looked up from germline, CDR1 is SGHAT and CDR2 is FQNNGV. V was trimmed by 2 bases and J by 4 bases, leaving 14 bases between them. There are 16 residues in the CDR3. The CDR3 sequence is CASSLPRGQGTGELFF. The CDR3 DNA is TGTGCCAGCAGCTTACCACGGGGGCAGGGCACCGGGGAGCTGTTTTTT.

This clonotype was found many times. V usage is TRBV20-1 and J usage is TRBJ1-5; D gene unclear. The CDR3 has 14 amino acids. V was cut by 3 bases and J by 6 bases, with 15 bases left in between. Germline CDR1 and CDR2: DFQATT and SNEGSKA (reference sequence). The CDR3 reads CSARLALALQPQHF. CDR3 DNA: TGCAGTGCTAGGCTGGCCCTCGCACTTCAGCCCCAGCATTTT.